This TCR beta chain was captured by sequencing in a study of tumor and adjacent non-tumor tissue in lung cancer. In the study overall: Patients comprised about a dozen adenocarcinoma, a couple of squamous cell carcinoma and 1 small cell lung cancer. The patients, roughly 10 men and four to six women, were roughly 30 to 80 with stage I to III disease.

Worth noting for this clonotype: Its antigen remains unidentified.

The template was RNA from unsorted bulk tissue. The normal lung tissue was taken more than 3 cm from the tumor edge. Per germline, CDR1 DFQATT and CDR2 SNEGSKA (reference sequence). This CDR3 has 14 amino acids. V shed 0 bases and J shed 9 bases, with 15 bases lying between them. Broader study findings: In normal lung, the top 100 clones were significantly more dominant than in tumor.

TCRbeta libraries were built with three rounds of nested PCR, modified from ARM-PCR. From the multiplex PCR reads, TCRdb called clonotypes with MiXCR, one entry per CDR3 protein. The sample yields some 73,000 distinct CDR3 sequences, more than 80% seen once. The J gene is TRBJ2-1, the V gene TRBV20-1; D ambiguous. Sequenced: distant non-tumor lung tissue. This receptor was obtained from a man aged 55 to 70 with non-small cell lung cancer. This CDR3 is CSAREGSCGPEQFF. CDR3 sequence (DNA): TGCAGTGCTAGAGAGGGGTCTTGCGGCCCTGAGCAGTTCTTC.